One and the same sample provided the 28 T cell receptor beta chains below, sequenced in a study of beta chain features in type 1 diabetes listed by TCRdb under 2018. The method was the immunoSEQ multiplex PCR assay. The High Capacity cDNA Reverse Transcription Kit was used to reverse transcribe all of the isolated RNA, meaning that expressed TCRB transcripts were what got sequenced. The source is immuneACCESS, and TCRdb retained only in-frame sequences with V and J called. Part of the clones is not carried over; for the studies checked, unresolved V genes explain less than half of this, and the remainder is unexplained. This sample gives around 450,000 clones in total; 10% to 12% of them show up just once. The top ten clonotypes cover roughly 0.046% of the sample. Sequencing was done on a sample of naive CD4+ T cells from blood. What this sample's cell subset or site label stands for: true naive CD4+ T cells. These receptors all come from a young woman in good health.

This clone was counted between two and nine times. CDR3 region: CASSLGVRTNQPQHF. The CDR3 region has the DNA TGCGCCAGCAGCTTGGGTGTACGTACAAATCAGCCCCAGCATTTT. V and J are TRBV5-1 and TRBJ1-5; D remains ambiguous. The CDR3 has 15 residues. The V gene's germline CDR1 is SGHRS and CDR2 YFSETQ. V gave up 0 bases and J gave up 4 bases, with 11 bases separating them.

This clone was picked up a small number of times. CDR3 residues: CASSLGLTDTQYF. The DNA for the CDR3 is TGTGCCAGCAGCTTAGGGCTCACAGATACGCAGTATTTT. The rearrangement links TRBV11-3 to TRBJ2-3; D call uncertain. V lost 1 base, J lost 2 bases, and 4 bases lay in between. Germline values: CDR1 SGHNT, CDR2 YENEEA. The CDR3 consists of 13 residues.

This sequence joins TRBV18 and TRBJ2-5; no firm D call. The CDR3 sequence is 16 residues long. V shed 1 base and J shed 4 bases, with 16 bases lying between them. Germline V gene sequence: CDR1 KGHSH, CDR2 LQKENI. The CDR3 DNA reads TGTGCCAGCTCACCACGATCTTTGGCAGGCCGAGAGACCCAGTACTTC. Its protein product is CASSPRSLAGRETQYF.

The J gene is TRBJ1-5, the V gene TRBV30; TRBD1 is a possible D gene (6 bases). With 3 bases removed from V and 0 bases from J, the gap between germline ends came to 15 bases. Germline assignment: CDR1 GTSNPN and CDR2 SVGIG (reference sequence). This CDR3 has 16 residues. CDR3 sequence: CAWSQTGLYSNQPQHF. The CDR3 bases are TGTGCCTGGAGCCAAACAGGGCTTTATAGCAATCAGCCCCAGCATTTT.

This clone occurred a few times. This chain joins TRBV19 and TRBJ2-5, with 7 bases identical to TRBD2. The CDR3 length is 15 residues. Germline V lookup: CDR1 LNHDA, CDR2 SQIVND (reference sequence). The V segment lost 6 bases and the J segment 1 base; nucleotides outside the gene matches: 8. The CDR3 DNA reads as TGTGCCAGTAGGGGTCCGCGGGGGATCCAAGAGACCCAGTACTTC. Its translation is CASRGPRGIQETQYF.

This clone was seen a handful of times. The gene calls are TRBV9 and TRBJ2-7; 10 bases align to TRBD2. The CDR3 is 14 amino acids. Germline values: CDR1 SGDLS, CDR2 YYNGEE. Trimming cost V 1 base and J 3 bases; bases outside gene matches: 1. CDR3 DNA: TGTGCCAGCAGCGTACTAGCGGGAGACTACGAGCAGTACTTC. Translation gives CASSVLAGDYEQYF.

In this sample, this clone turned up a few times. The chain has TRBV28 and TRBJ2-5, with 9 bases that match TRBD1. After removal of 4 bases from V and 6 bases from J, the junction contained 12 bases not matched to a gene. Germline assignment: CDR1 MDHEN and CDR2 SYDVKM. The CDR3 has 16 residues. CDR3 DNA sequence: TGTGCCAGCAGTTCCGCCGGGACAGGGAGGACAAAGACCCAGTACTTC. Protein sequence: CASSSAGTGRTKTQYF.

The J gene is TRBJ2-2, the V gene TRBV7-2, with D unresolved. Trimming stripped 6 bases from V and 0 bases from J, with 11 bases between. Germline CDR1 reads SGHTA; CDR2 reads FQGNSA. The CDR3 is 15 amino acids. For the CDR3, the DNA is TGTGCCAGCAGTCTAACGGGTACGAACACCGGGGAGCTGTTTTTT. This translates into CASSLTGTNTGELFF.

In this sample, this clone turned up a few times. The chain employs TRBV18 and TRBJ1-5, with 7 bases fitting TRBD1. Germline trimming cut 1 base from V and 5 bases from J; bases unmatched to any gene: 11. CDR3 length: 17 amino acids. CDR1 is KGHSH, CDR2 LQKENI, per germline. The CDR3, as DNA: TGTGCCAGCTCACCACAGCGGCAGGGGGTGAGGGATCAGCCCCAGCATTTT. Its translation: CASSPQRQGVRDQPQHF.

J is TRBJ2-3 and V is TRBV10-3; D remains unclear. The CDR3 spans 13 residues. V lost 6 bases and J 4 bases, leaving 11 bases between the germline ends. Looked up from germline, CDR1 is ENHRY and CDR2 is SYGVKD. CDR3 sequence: CAIRGRGSDTQYF. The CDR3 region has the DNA TGTGCCATCAGGGGAAGAGGTTCAGATACGCAGTATTTT.

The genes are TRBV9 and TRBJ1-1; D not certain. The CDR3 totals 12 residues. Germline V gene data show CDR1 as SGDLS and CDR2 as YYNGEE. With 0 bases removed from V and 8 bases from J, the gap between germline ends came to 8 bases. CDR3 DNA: TGTGCCAGCAGCGTAGGGGTAGGGGAAGCTTTCTTT. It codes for CASSVGVGEAFF.

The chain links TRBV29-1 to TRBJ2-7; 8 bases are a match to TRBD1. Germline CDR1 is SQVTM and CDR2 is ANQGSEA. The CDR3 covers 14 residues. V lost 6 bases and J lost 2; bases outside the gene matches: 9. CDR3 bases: TGCAGCGTGGGGACAGGAATACGTGCCTACGAGCAGTACTTC. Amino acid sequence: CSVGTGIRAYEQYF.

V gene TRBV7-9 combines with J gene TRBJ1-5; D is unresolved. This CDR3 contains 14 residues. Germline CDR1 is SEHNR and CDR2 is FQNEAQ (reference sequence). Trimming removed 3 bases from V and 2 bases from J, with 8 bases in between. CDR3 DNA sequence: TGTGCCAGCAGCTTGAGTAGGGGCAATCAGCCCCAGCATTTT. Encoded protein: CASSLSRGNQPQHF.

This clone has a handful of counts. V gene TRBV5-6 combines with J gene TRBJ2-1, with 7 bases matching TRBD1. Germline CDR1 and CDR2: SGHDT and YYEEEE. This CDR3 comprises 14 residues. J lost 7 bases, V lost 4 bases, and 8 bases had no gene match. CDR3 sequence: CASSPQDRLNEQFF. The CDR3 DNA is TGTGCCAGCAGCCCACAGGACAGGCTAAATGAGCAGTTCTTC.

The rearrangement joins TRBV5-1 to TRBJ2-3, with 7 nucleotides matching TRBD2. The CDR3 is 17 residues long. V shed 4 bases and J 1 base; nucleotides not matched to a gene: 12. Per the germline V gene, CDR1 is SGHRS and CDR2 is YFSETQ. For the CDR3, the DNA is TGCGCCAGCAGCGCCAGGGTAGCGGGCGAGCGCACAGATACGCAGTATTTT. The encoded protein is CASSARVAGERTDTQYF.

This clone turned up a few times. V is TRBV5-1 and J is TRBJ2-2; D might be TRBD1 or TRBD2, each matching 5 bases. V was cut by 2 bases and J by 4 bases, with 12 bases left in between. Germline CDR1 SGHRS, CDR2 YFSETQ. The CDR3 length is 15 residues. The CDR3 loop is CASSLGDGRTGELFF. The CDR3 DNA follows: TGCGCCAGCAGCTTAGGGGACGGCCGCACCGGGGAGCTGTTTTTT.

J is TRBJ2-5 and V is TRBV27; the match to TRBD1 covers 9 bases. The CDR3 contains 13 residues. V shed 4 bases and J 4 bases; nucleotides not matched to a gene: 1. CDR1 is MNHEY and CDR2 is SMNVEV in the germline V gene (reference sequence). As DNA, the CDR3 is TGTGCCAGCAGTTCGGGACAGGGAGAGACCCAGTACTTC. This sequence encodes CASSSGQGETQYF.

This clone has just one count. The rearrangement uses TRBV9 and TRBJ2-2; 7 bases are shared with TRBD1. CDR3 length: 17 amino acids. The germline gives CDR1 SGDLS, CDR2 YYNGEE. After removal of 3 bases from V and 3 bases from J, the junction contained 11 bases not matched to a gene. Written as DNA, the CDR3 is TGTGCCAGCAGCGCCGGTCCGAGACAGGGTGACACCGGGGAGCTGTTTTTT. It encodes CASSAGPRQGDTGELFF. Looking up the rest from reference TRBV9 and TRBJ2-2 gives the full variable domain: DSGVTQTPKHLITATGQRVTLRCSPRSGDLSVYWYQQSLDQGLQFLIQYYNGEERAKGNILERFSAQQFPDLHSELNLSSLELGDSALYFCASSAGPRQGDTGELFFGEGSRLTVL.

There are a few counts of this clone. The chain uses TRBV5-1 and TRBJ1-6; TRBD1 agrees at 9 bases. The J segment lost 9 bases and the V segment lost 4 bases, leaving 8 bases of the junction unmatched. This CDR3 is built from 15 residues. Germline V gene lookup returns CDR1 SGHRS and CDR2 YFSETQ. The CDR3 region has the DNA TGCGCCAGCAGCGCCGGACAGGGGCCCCTTTCACCCCTCCACTTT. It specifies CASSAGQGPLSPLHF.

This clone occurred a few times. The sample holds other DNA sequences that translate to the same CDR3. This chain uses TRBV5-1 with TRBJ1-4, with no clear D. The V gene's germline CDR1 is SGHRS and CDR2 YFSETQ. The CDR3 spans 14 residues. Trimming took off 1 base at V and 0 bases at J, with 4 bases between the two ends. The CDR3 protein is CASSLTATNEKLFF. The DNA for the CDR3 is TGCGCCAGCAGCTTGACCGCAACTAATGAAAAACTGTTTTTT.

The CDR3 loop reads CASSPAGTSTQHF. Written as DNA, the CDR3 is TGTGCCAGCAGCCCCGCAGGGACGAGCACCCAGCATTTT. This rearrangement joins TRBV11-2 to TRBJ1-5; TRBD1 is a possible D gene (5 bases). CDR1 SGHAT and CDR2 FQNNGV come from the germline V gene. CDR3 length: 13 amino acids. Trimming took off 5 bases at V and 11 bases at J, with 16 bases between the two ends.

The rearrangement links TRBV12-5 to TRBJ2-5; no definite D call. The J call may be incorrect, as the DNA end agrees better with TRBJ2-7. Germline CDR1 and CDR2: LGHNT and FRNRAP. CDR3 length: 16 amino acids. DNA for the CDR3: TGTGCTAGTGGTTTGATCCTTGGCAGGACCTCCTACGAGCAGTACTTC. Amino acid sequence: CASGLILGRTSYEQYF.

CDR3 in amino acids: CASKVGQDTEAFF. The CDR3 coding sequence is TGTGCCAGCAAGGTGGGACAGGACACTGAAGCTTTCTTT. The rearrangement uses TRBV6-6 and TRBJ1-1, with 8 bases lining up with TRBD1. The trim removed 7 bases at V and 3 bases at J, leaving 4 bases unmatched. The CDR3 runs to 13 residues. Per the germline V gene, CDR1 is MNHNY and CDR2 is SVGAGI (reference sequence).

The CDR3 reads CASSRALGTSGNNEQFF. As DNA, the CDR3 is TGTGCCAGCAGTCGGGCATTGGGGACTAGCGGGAACAATGAGCAGTTCTTC. The rearrangement uses TRBV2 and TRBJ2-1; TRBD2 agrees at 13 bases. Per germline, CDR1 SNHLY and CDR2 FYNNEI. The CDR3 covers 17 residues. V was pared by 5 bases and J by 5 bases, with 9 bases of the junction left unmatched.

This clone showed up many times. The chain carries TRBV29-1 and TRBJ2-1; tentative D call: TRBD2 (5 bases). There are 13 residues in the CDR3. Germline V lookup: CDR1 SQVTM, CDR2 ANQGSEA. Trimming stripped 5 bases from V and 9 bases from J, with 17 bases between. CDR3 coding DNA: TGCAGCGTTAGGCGGGTTAGTGCAACTGAGCAGTTCTTC. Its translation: CSVRRVSATEQFF.

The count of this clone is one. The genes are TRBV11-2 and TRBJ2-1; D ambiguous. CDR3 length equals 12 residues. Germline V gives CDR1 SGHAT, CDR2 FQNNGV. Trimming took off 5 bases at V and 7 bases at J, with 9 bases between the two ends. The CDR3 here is CASSTGGNEQFF. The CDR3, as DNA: TGTGCCAGCAGCACCGGTGGGAATGAGCAGTTCTTC.

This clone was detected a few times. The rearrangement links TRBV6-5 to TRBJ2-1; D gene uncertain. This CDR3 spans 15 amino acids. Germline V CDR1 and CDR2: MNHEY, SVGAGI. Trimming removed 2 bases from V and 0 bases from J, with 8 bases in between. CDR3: CASSYGWSSYNEQFF. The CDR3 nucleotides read TGTGCCAGCAGTTACGGGTGGAGCTCCTACAATGAGCAGTTCTTC.

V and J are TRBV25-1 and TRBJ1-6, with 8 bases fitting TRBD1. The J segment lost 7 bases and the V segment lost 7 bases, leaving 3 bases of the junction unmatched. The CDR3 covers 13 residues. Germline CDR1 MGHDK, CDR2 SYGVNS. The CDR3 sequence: CASKGTGNSPLHF. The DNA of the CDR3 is TGTGCCAGCAAGGGGACAGGCAATTCACCCCTCCACTTT. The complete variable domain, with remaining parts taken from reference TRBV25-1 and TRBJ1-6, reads EADIYQTPRYLVIGTGKKITLECSQTMGHDKMYWYQQDPGMELHLIHYSYGVNSTEKGDLSSESTVSRIRTEHFPLTLESARPSHTSQYLCASKGTGNSPLHFGNGTRLTVT.